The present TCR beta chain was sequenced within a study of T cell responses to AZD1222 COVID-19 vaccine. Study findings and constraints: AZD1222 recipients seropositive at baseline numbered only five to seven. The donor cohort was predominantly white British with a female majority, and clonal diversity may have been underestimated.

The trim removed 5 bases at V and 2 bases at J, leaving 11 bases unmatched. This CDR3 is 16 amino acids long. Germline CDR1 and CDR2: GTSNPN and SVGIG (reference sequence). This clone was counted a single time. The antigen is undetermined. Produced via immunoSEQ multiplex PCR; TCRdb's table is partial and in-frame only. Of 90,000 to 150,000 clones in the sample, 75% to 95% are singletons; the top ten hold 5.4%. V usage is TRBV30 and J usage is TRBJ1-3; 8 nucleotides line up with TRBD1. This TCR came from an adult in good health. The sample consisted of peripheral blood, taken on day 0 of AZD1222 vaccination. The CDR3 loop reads CAWGGDRGAPGNTIYF. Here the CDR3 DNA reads TGTGCCTGGGGGGGAGACAGGGGAGCCCCTGGAAACACCATATATTTT.